These 26 T cell receptor beta chains share one sample of origin, sequenced in a study of T cells in narcolepsy. Measured with immunoSEQ multiplex PCR; TCRdb has only the in-frame clones, and not every one. The sample has roughly 25,000 clones; more than 70% are singletons. Input material: CD45RA- memory CD4+ T cells from PBMCs. Every receptor here comes from a human donor with narcolepsy.

The genes are TRBV19 and TRBJ2-4; 7 bases are a match to TRBD2. Germline V CDR1 and CDR2: LNHDA, SQIVND (reference sequence). V lost 5 bases to trimming and J lost 7 bases; unmatched junction nucleotides: 5. The CDR3 consists of 13 residues. The DNA of the CDR3 is TGTGCCAGTAGTGAGGGAGGGAACAACATTCAGTACTTC. It specifies CASSEGGNNIQYF.

This chain uses TRBV6-6 with TRBJ2-7, with 11 nucleotides matching TRBD2. CDR1 is MNHNY, CDR2 SVGAGI, per germline (reference sequence). With V trimmed by 6 bases and J by 4 bases, 8 bases remained unmatched. CDR3 size: 15 residues. The CDR3 spells CASSSPRLAGYEQYF. CDR3 nucleotides: TGTGCCAGCAGCTCTCCCCGACTAGCGGGATACGAGCAGTACTTC.

This chain joins TRBV7-2 and TRBJ1-3, with 7 nucleotides matching TRBD1. The V gene end was trimmed by 5 bases and the J gene end by 0 bases; junction bases not matched to a gene: 7. This CDR3 has 16 residues. Germline V lookup: CDR1 SGHTA, CDR2 FQGNSA. The CDR3 region has the DNA TGTGCCAGCAGCCTCTCGACAGGGCACTCTGGAAACACCATATATTTT. Amino acids: CASSLSTGHSGNTIYF.

The chain is built from TRBV5-1 and TRBJ1-2, with TRBD1 matching over 7 bases. Germline loops: CDR1 SGHRS, CDR2 YFSETQ. The length of the CDR3 is 13 residues. J lost 6 bases, V lost 4 bases, and 6 bases had no gene match. As DNA, the CDR3 is TGCGCCAGCAGCCCGACAGGGCTGGATGGCTACACCTTC. Translation gives CASSPTGLDGYTF.

J is TRBJ2-7 and V is TRBV27, with unresolved D. Germline assignment: CDR1 MNHEY and CDR2 SMNVEV (reference sequence). The CDR3 covers 15 residues. V was shortened by 7 bases and J by 0 bases, with 16 bases between the two germline ends. This chain's CDR3 is CASTPSGDRSYEQYF. The DNA of the CDR3 is TGTGCCAGCACTCCTTCAGGCGACCGCTCCTACGAGCAGTACTTC.

This chain connects TRBV27 to TRBJ2-5, with 7 bases identical to TRBD1. The CDR3 has 16 amino acids. V dropped 1 base and J dropped 4; count of bases not matched to a gene: 9. CDR1 is MNHEY and CDR2 is SMNVEV in the germline V gene (reference sequence). The CDR3 DNA is TGTGCCAGCAGTTTATTAAACAGGGGATTTAGAGAGACCCAGTACTTC. Amino acids: CASSLLNRGFRETQYF.

The J gene is TRBJ1-1, the V gene TRBV5-6; TRBD1 might be the D (5 bases). The ends were cut back, 0 bases at V and 8 bases at J, with 11 bases in the middle. Germline V gene sequence: CDR1 SGHDT, CDR2 YYEEEE. This CDR3 comprises 13 residues. This CDR3 is CASSLVGPSEAFF. The CDR3 coding sequence is TGTGCCAGCAGCTTGGTGGGGCCCTCGGAAGCTTTCTTT.

The chain combines TRBV5-6 with TRBJ2-7; a possible D gene is TRBD2 (6 bases). The CDR3 spans 14 residues. Between the trimmed V and J ends, which lost 4 bases and 3 bases, there was a span of 14 bases. Germline-derived CDR1 and CDR2 are SGHDT and YYEEEE. The CDR3 sequence: CASSPTGGDYEQYF. CDR3 DNA: TGTGCCAGCAGCCCAACCGGGGGAGACTACGAGCAGTACTTC.

The table lists this clone with a few counts. The chain combines TRBV5-4 with TRBJ1-1; 8 nucleotides agree with TRBD1. J lost 4 bases, V lost 4 bases, and 15 bases had no gene match. CDR3 length equals 17 residues. The germline CDR1 and CDR2 sequences are SGHNT and YYREEE (reference sequence). The CDR3 spells CASSEGQGRRGTTEAFF. CDR3 bases: TGTGCCAGCAGCGAAGGACAGGGACGGCGGGGGACCACTGAAGCTTTCTTT.

This clone was recorded only once. V and J are TRBV7-2 and TRBJ2-1; 10 bases align to TRBD2. The CDR3 extends over 17 amino acids. V was clipped by 0 bases and J by 4 bases; unmatched bases: 6. Per germline, CDR1 SGHTA and CDR2 FQGNSA. The CDR3 bases are TGTGCCAGCAGCTTAGCGGGAGGAGCGGGAGGGTACAATGAGCAGTTCTTC. Translation: CASSLAGGAGGYNEQFF.

The chain is built from TRBV7-8 and TRBJ2-3; 7 positions match TRBD2. The CDR3 loop spans 18 amino acids. CDR1 and CDR2 from the germline V gene are SGHVS and FQNEAQ. V shed 5 bases, J shed 1 base, and the junction held 15 bases outside the gene matches. The CDR3 here is CASSPKGRASRGTDTQYF. The CDR3 region has the DNA TGTGCCAGCAGCCCGAAGGGGAGGGCGTCGAGGGGCACAGATACGCAGTATTTT.

V usage is TRBV19 and J usage is TRBJ2-3, with 15 positions matching TRBD2. The CDR3 contains 17 residues. Germline CDR1 is LNHDA and CDR2 is SQIVND (reference sequence). The junction had 7 bases not matched to a gene; V was cut back by 5 bases and J by 4 bases. The CDR3 nucleotides read TGTGCCAGTAGTTCACCGGGACTAGCGGGAGGCGCAGATACGCAGTATTTT. The encoded protein is CASSSPGLAGGADTQYF.

V is TRBV4-2 and J is TRBJ2-1; TRBD2 aligns across 9 bases. The CDR3 has 14 amino acids. J lost 7 bases, V lost 5 bases, and 6 bases had no gene match. Per the germline V gene, CDR1 is LGHNA and CDR2 is YNFKEQ. This CDR3 reads CASSTLAGGNEQFF. CDR3 DNA sequence: TGTGCCAGCAGCACCCTTGCGGGAGGGAATGAGCAGTTCTTC.

This chain joins TRBV7-2 and TRBJ2-3; 8 bases fit TRBD2. The ends lost 5 bases at V and 5 bases at J; junction bases unmatched: 12. The germline gives CDR1 SGHTA, CDR2 FQGNSA. CDR3 length: 16 amino acids. The DNA of the CDR3 is TGTGCCAGCAGCCTGAACCCGGGAGGGATCGGAGATACGCAGTATTTT. It codes for CASSLNPGGIGDTQYF.

This chain joins TRBV5-4 and TRBJ2-7; perhaps TRBD2 as D (6 bases). This CDR3 is built from 15 residues. Between the trimmed V and J ends, which lost 0 bases and 2 bases, there was a span of 12 bases. The germline CDR1 and CDR2 sequences are SGHNT and YYREEE (reference sequence). This CDR3 reads CASSLGLAPTYEQYF. The DNA for the CDR3 is TGTGCCAGCAGCTTGGGGCTAGCGCCGACCTACGAGCAGTACTTC.

The chain has TRBV19 and TRBJ2-7, with D unresolved. V lost 3 bases, J lost 2 bases, and 14 bases lay in between. The germline V gene has CDR1 LNHDA and CDR2 SQIVND (reference sequence). There are 15 residues in the CDR3. This CDR3 is CASSIGATQTYEQYF. Here the CDR3 DNA reads TGTGCCAGTAGTATCGGAGCCACTCAAACCTACGAGCAGTACTTC. The full variable domain, its missing parts supplied by reference TRBV19 and TRBJ2-7, is DGGITQSPKYLFRKEGQNVTLSCEQNLNHDAMYWYRQDPGQGLRLIYYSQIVNDFQKGDIAEGYSVSREKKESFPLTVTSAQKNPTAFYLCASSIGATQTYEQYFGPGTRLTVT.

The chain uses TRBV2 and TRBJ2-1; 12 bases agree with TRBD2. V lost 7 bases to trimming and J lost 5 bases; unmatched junction nucleotides: 6. Germline-derived CDR1 and CDR2 are SNHLY and FYNNEI. This CDR3 is built from 15 residues. CDR3: CASTHPSGRDNEQFF. Here the CDR3 DNA reads TGTGCCAGCACCCACCCTAGCGGGAGGGACAATGAGCAGTTCTTC. The entire variable domain, with the rest obtained from reference TRBV2 and TRBJ2-1, is as follows: EPEVTQTPSHQVTQMGQEVILRCVPISNHLYFYWYRQILGQKVEFLVSFYNNEISEKSEIFDDQFSVERPDGSNFTLKIRSTKLEDSAMYFCASTHPSGRDNEQFFGPGTRLTVL.

The genes are TRBV27 and TRBJ1-2; D is uncertain. CDR3 length equals 13 residues. V was clipped by 6 bases and J by 4 bases, with 12 bases between them. Germline CDR1 and CDR2: MNHEY and SMNVEV (reference sequence). The CDR3 loop is CASSPDGLYGYTF. As DNA, the CDR3 is TGTGCCAGCAGCCCTGACGGACTCTATGGCTACACCTTC.

This sequence joins TRBV2 and TRBJ2-7, with TRBD2 matching 10 bases. CDR1 SNHLY and CDR2 FYNNEI come from the germline V gene. The CDR3 is 14 amino acids. V was pared by 4 bases and J by 0 bases, with 0 bases of the junction left unmatched. CDR3 sequence reads: CASSVAGGSYEQYF. CDR3 coding DNA: TGTGCCAGCAGTGTAGCGGGAGGCTCCTACGAGCAGTACTTC.

This clone was seen just once. The rearrangement joins TRBV2 to TRBJ2-7, with TRBD2 matching over 14 bases. CDR3 length equals 15 residues. V trimming: 6 bases; J trimming: 5 bases; junction bases outside the gene matches: 6. Germline V gene lookup returns CDR1 SNHLY and CDR2 FYNNEI. The CDR3 spells CASRLTSGRANEQYF. The CDR3 nucleotides read TGTGCCAGCAGGCTGACTAGCGGGAGGGCCAACGAGCAGTACTTC.

The chain recombines TRBV4-1 with TRBJ2-7; the match to TRBD1 covers 10 bases. J was trimmed by 3 bases and V by 5 bases; bases with no gene match: 16. CDR3 length equals 18 residues. Germline CDR1 is MGHRA and CDR2 is YSYEKL. The CDR3 sequence is CASSGADFLGTGVYEQYF. The CDR3 DNA is TGCGCCAGCAGCGGAGCCGATTTTTTGGGGACAGGGGTCTACGAGCAGTACTTC.

In this sample, this clone turned up a few times. At one boundary the junction diverges from the germline segment, which might be a read error. The chain combines TRBV11-2 with TRBJ2-1, with 8 bases that match TRBD1. The CDR3 sequence is 16 residues long. Germline values: CDR1 SGHAT, CDR2 FQNNGV. For the CDR3, the DNA is TGTGCCAGCAGCCTAGAGGGACAGGTAGAATACAATGAGCAGTTCTTC. Translated, it gives CASSLEGQVEYNEQFF.

The gene calls are TRBV6-4 and TRBJ1-4; 7 bases map to TRBD1. The CDR3 has 16 residues. Germline loops: CDR1 MRHNA, CDR2 SNTAGT. V dropped 4 bases and J dropped 1; count of bases not matched to a gene: 6. The CDR3 reads CASSGQGVGTNEKLFF. The CDR3 nucleotides are TGTGCCAGCAGTGGACAGGGAGTTGGAACTAATGAAAAACTGTTTTTT.

This sequence joins TRBV5-4 and TRBJ2-5; 7 positions match TRBD2. J gave up 4 bases and V 4 bases, and 13 bases lay outside the gene matches. The CDR3 sequence is 16 residues long. Germline V lookup: CDR1 SGHNT, CDR2 YYREEE (reference sequence). CDR3 loop: CASSRYERGKGETQYF. The CDR3 DNA reads TGTGCCAGCAGCCGTTACGAGCGGGGAAAGGGAGAGACCCAGTACTTC.

The genes are TRBV5-1 and TRBJ2-7, with 8 bases matching TRBD2. V dropped 1 base and J dropped 5; count of bases not matched to a gene: 8. CDR1 SGHRS and CDR2 YFSETQ come from the germline V gene. CDR3 length equals 15 residues. CDR3 sequence reads: CASSLYVGGANEQYF. The CDR3 DNA reads as TGCGCCAGCAGCTTGTACGTCGGGGGGGCTAACGAGCAGTACTTC.

DNA of the CDR3: TGTGCCTGGAGCTGGGGTCAGGGAAATTACGAGCAGTACTTC. It encodes CAWSWGQGNYEQYF. V usage is TRBV30 and J usage is TRBJ2-7; tentatively, D is TRBD1 (5 bases). Deletions cut 3 bases from V and 4 bases from J, with 16 bases between. CDR1 is GTSNPN, CDR2 SVGIG, per germline (reference sequence). CDR3 length: 14 amino acids.